This T cell receptor (beta chain) was profiled in a study of OX40 agonist ivuxolimab in advanced cancers. About the study: The mean age was approximately 60 years, ranging from 23 to 79, with about 87% of participants male.

Germline V gene data show CDR1 as SGHAT and CDR2 as FQNNGV. Trimming stripped 5 bases from V and 3 bases from J, with 7 bases between. This CDR3 is 12 amino acids long. Using immunoSEQ multiplex PCR, the repertoire was profiled, and TCRdb retains in-frame clones only, with some absent. The table includes 40,000 to 50,000 clones, about 89% detected once. The sampling schedule covered blood at baseline, cycle 4 day 1, and cycle 7 day 1. General study points: Among the least clonally expanded were partial responders at 0.1-3.0 mg/kg.

This clone has a handful of counts. Its antigen is not identified. The source was CD4+ or CD8+ T cells sorted from blood, collected in a trial of the OX40 agonist ivuxolimab. The TCR was taken from an adult with an advanced solid tumor such as melanoma, head and neck, liver or kidney cancer. The rearrangement joins TRBV11-2 to TRBJ1-2; tentative D call: TRBD1 (5 bases). The CDR3, as DNA: TGTGCCAGCAGCCAGACAGACTATGGCTACACCTTC. Translation: CASSQTDYGYTF.